The rows below give T cell receptor beta chains drawn from one sample of a study of cytomegalovirus exposure and HLA in healthy donors. Using immunoSEQ multiplex PCR, the repertoire was profiled, and TCRdb retains in-frame clones only, with some absent. The table lists about 130,000 clones, roughly 87% of them singletons. The sequenced sample was PBMCs. The receptors stem from a woman between 18 and 29 years old in good health and CMV-seronegative. CDR3s include the opening cysteine and the closing phenylalanine or tryptophan. The D gene is left open where the match is weak.

V gene,D gene,J gene,CDR3 protein
TRBV5-1,.,TRBJ2-7,CASSLGRQDSYEQYF
TRBV29-1,.,TRBJ1-2,CSVEPSPYGYTF
TRBV6-4,TRBD2,TRBJ2-1,CASSEESGGISSYNEQFF
TRBV18,TRBD2,TRBJ2-5,CASTSLQLGLEETQYF
TRBV14,TRBD1,TRBJ2-5,CASSPRTGKETQYF
TRBV5-1,TRBD1,TRBJ1-1,CASSQQGVNTEAFF
TRBV9,.,TRBJ2-5,CASSERDQETQYF
TRBV29-1,TRBD1,TRBJ2-7,CSAWTGLYEQYF
TRBV2,TRBD2,TRBJ2-5,CASLLGLAVEAQYF
TRBV10-2,TRBD1,TRBJ1-1,CASSKQGESWAFF
TRBV13,.,TRBJ2-3,CASSLAYRSTDTQYF
TRBV4-2,TRBD2,TRBJ2-3,CASSQEVERGRTDTQYF
TRBV18,TRBD1,TRBJ1-1,CASSPQGQPNTEAFF
TRBV10-2,TRBD2,TRBJ2-5,CASSDSASGGALETQYF
TRBV9,.,TRBJ2-1,CASSVEGGKLYNEQFF
TRBV7-9,.,TRBJ2-1,CASSGQFF
TRBV6-5,TRBD1,TRBJ1-2,CASSYSLGDSYGYTF
TRBV11-2,TRBD1,TRBJ2-7,CASRHKPGQGNYEQYF
TRBV7-3,TRBD2,TRBJ2-1,CASGTSGYNEQFF
TRBV18,.,TRBJ2-3,CASSPNLQGDTQYF
TRBV2,.,TRBJ2-1,CASRLGGDEQFF
TRBV10-3,.,TRBJ1-1,CAISEFSLNTEAFF
TRBV19,TRBD1,TRBJ2-7,CASSRPGQGLSYEQYF
TRBV10-2,.,TRBJ1-2,CASSFDSAGYTF
TRBV6-1,.,TRBJ2-6,CASAQLASGANVLTF
TRBV7-2,TRBD1,TRBJ1-5,CASSPRTGGHQPQHF
TRBV21-1,.,TRBJ1-2,CASSIPGQEDNYGYTF
TRBV7-9,.,TRBJ2-3,CASSPLGGSADTQYF
TRBV11-2,TRBD1,TRBJ2-7,CASSWTGGRDEQYF
TRBV11-2,.,TRBJ1-1,CASSFSTEAFF
TRBV6-1,.,TRBJ1-5,CASSEARAAPGQPQHF
TRBV5-4,TRBD1,TRBJ1-2,CASIVHGTGTGYTF
TRBV18,.,TRBJ2-2,CASSPQGGGWTGELFF
TRBV27,.,TRBJ1-2,CASRWWGYTF
TRBV2,.,TRBJ2-7,CASMAGGYEQYF
TRBV7-3,TRBD2,TRBJ2-1,CASSRPAGGSISPYNEQFF
TRBV5-6,TRBD2,TRBJ2-3,CASSLSSGGTWDTQYF
TRBV28,TRBD1,TRBJ2-7,CASSWTGVYEQYF
TRBV4-1,TRBD1,TRBJ1-6,CASSQDPQGAAGSPLHF
TRBV29-1,.,TRBJ2-1,CSVDLDNEQFF
TRBV7-9,.,TRBJ1-4,CASSFWRAAIYEKLFF
TRBV19,.,TRBJ1-2,CASTLRQEHGYTF
TRBV5-1,.,TRBJ1-2,CASSLGDRDNYGYTF
TRBV6-6,TRBD1,TRBJ2-3,CASSRARGQLRDTQYF
TRBV18,.,TRBJ1-5,CASSTIPDSNQPQHF
TRBV2,.,TRBJ2-4,CASSTPSQGSENIQYF
TRBV6-1,.,TRBJ1-1,CASTIDSILNTEAFF
TRBV29-1,TRBD1,TRBJ1-1,CSPDRGTGEAFF
TRBV10-3,.,TRBJ2-1,CAISEPGTFYNEQFF
TRBV10-1,.,TRBJ2-3,CATSSGPDTQYF